This T cell receptor (beta chain) was captured by sequencing in a study of regulatory T cells in long-lasting Graves disease (dated by TCRdb to about 2021). In the study overall: Persistent Graves' disease was defined as persistently positive TSH receptor autoantibodies together with antithyroid drug treatment for over 5 years. A total of around 35 samples underwent TCR sequencing: some 13 from persistent and about 20 from newly diagnosed Graves' disease patients. Persistent Graves' disease patients were compared with newly diagnosed Graves' disease patients by peripheral blood TCR sequencing and RNA sequencing. Persistent Graves' disease patients in the clinical cohort had taken antithyroid drugs for roughly ten years on average. The study was conducted in China and was registered as a clinical trial. The paper's findings and limits, for the study overall: Persistent patients shared more public clonotypes among themselves (around 2,700) than newly diagnosed patients did (approximately 900). Only the TCR beta chain was sequenced and analyzed. Compared with newly diagnosed patients, persistent Graves' disease patients had lower TCR Shannon entropy and fewer highly expanded clones, which suggests clonal expansion. TRBV28, TRBJ1-2 and TRBJ2-5 were preferentially used in persistent disease, while TRBV20-1 and TRBJ2-1 were favored in newly diagnosed disease. The authors acknowledged the small sample size as a limitation that may reduce accuracy. Because the primary lesion, thyroid tissue, could not be accessed, the study looked at peripheral blood alone.

Explained via the paper, the time point label denotes: persistent/refractory GD, antithyroid drugs over 5 years with positive TRAb. For both TCR sequencing and RNA sequencing, RNA was extracted from PBMCs in TRIzol. Graves' disease was diagnosed according to American Thyroid Association guidelines. The patients came from an endocrinology department in Xi'an, China. Each patient gave 9 to 10 milliliters of peripheral blood, collected in an EDTA anticoagulant tube. Ficoll Paque Plus density gradient separation was used to isolate PBMCs, and no additional T cell sorting was done. An Agilent 2100 Bioanalyzer and agarose gel were used to assess RNA quality, and a NanoDrop 2000 was used to measure RNA concentration. This clonotype was counted many times. Its antigen target is currently unknown. The record has no base qualities; no much larger clone is one base away. Libraries were prepared through multiplex PCR. Sequenced using an Illumina HiSeq 4000. iRepertoire HTBI primers and Arm-PCR amplification of CDR3 regions were used to construct TCR beta libraries. Before sequencing, the PCR products went through gel purification. Per the authors' processing: Gene usage analysis of CDR3 amino acid clonotypes used the approximately 62 TRBV and 11 to 15 TRBJ segments found across samples. COPE and FqMerger were used to merge filtered high-quality paired reads into contigs. BLAST was used to align contigs to the IMGT TRBV, TRBD and TRBJ reference genes, and CDR3 was defined following IMGT. Any clonotype with a frequency above 0.1% was classified as a highly expanded clone. Repertoire diversity was measured by Shannon entropy, and V-J evenness by the Gini coefficient. A clonotype was considered public if more than one individual shared it. TCRdb reprocessing: public reads trimmed at Q25 with fastp, clones called with MiXCR, in-frame beta chains kept. Every distinct CDR3 protein forms one entry, paired with its most common genes and DNA. TCRdb's processing, not the authors', yielded these V and J calls. This sample has 500,000 to 800,000 distinct CDR3 sequences in its table, and about 32% of those were observed once. About 40% of the sample belongs to the ten largest clones.

Spanning cysteine to phenylalanine, the CDR3 consists of 15 amino acids. CDR3 DNA only is kept here, 45 bases in frame from base 1. Trimming accounts for 5 bases at V and 6 bases at J, while the number of junction bases matched to no gene is 5. The germline V gene specifies SGHTA as CDR1 and FQGNSA as CDR2. This receptor was identified in a female donor with Graves disease. The V and J segments used are TRBV7-2 and TRBJ1-6, and TRBD1 matches 9 of the central bases. This specimen consisted of peripheral blood mononuclear cells (PBMCs), obtained when the disease was refractory, from a patient treated with antithyroid drugs. CDR3 protein: CASSERTGVNSPLHF. The DNA reads TGTGCCAGCAGCGAAAGGACAGGGGTTAATTCACCCCTCCACTTT.